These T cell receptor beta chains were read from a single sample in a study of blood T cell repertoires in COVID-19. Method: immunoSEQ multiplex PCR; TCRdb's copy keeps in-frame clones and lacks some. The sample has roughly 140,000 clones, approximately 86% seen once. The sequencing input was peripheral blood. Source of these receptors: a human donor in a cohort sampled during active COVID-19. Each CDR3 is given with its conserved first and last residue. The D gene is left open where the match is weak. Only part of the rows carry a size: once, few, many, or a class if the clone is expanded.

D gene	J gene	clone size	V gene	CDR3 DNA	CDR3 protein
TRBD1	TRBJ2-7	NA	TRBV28	TGTGCCAGCGGTCCGGGACAGGTCCTTTACGAGCAGTACTTC	CASGPGQVLYEQYF
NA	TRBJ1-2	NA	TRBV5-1	TGCGCCAGCAGCTTGGCCGGGGAGGGGGGCTACACCTTC	CASSLAGEGGYTF
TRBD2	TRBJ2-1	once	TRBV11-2	TGTGCCAGCAGCCCGACTAGCGCGGGGCATTCGCAGTTCTTC	CASSPTSAGHSQFF
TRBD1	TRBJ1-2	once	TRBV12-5	TGTGCTAGTGGTTTGGTACCGGGACAGTCTACCCCCTATGGCTACACCTTC	CASGLVPGQSTPYGYTF
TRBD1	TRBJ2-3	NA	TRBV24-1	TGTGCCACCAGTGGGGCGGGACAGGGGGCTACAGATACGCAGTATTTT	CATSGAGQGATDTQYF
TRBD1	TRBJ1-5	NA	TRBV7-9	TGTGCCAGCAGCCCCCACGACAGGGGACTGAGTCAGCCCCAGCATTTT	CASSPHDRGLSQPQHF
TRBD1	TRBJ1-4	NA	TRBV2	TGTGCCACCAACTTGGGGACAGGGAGGCGAGAAAAACTGTTTTTT	CATNLGTGRREKLFF
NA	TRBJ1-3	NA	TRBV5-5	TGTGCCAGCAGCTCTACCAGGGGTTCAGGAAACACCATATATTTT	CASSSTRGSGNTIYF
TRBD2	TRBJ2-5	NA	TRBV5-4	TGTGCCAGCAGCTCCGGGACTAGCGGGGCCTCACAAGAGACCCAGTACTTC	CASSSGTSGASQETQYF
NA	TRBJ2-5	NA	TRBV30	TGTGCCTGGAGTCGGGAAGAGACCCAGTACTTC	CAWSREETQYF
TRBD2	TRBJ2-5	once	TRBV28	TGTGCCAGCAGTTTTAGGCGGCGGGGGGGCCGAGAGACCCAGTACTTC	CASSFRRRGGRETQYF
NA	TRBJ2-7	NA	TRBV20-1	TGCAGTGCCCCAACTTCCTACGAGCAGTACTTC	CSAPTSYEQYF
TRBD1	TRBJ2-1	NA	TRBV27	TGTGCCAGCACCCCCCCGGACAGGAGAAATGAGCAGTTCTTC	CASTPPDRRNEQFF
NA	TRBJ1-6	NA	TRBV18	TGTGCCAGCTCACCGTGGGAGAGCTCCTATAATTCACCCCTCCACTTT	CASSPWESSYNSPLHF
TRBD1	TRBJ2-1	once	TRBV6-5	TGTGCCAGCATTCTCCGGGACAGGGTTAACAATGAGCAGTTCTTC	CASILRDRVNNEQFF
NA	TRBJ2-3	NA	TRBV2	TGTGCCAGTCGACGGGCAGATACGCAGTATTTT	CASRRADTQYF
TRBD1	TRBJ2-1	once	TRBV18	TGTGCCAGCTCACCTGGGACAGACAATGAGCAGTTCTTC	CASSPGTDNEQFF
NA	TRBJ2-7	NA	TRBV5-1	TGCGCCAGCAGCCCCGGACAGATCCTTCCCTACGAGCAGTACTTC	CASSPGQILPYEQYF
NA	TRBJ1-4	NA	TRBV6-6	TGTGCCAGCACCCCCACAGGGACAACTAATGAAAAACTGTTTTTT	CASTPTGTTNEKLFF
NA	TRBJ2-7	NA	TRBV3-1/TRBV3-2	TGTGCCAGCAGCCAACTCCCTGCCCAGGAGCAGTACTTC	CASSQLPAQEQYF
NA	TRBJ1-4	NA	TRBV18	TGTGCCAGCTCGCGGAAGACAGGAACTAATGAAAAACTGTTTTTT	CASSRKTGTNEKLFF
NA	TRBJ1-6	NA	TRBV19	TGTGCCAGTAGTATCTCAGGGTTTAATTCACCCCTCCACTTT	CASSISGFNSPLHF
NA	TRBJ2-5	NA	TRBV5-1	TGCGCCAGCAGCTTGGGCATGATGGGACTGCAAAAAAAAGAGACCCAGTACTTC	CASSLGMMGLQKKETQYF
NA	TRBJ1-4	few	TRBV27	TGTGCCAGCAGTTTATTTAGTAATGAAAAACTGTTTTTT	CASSLFSNEKLFF
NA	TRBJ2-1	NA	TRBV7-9	TGTGCCAGCAGGGGACTGTACTCCTACAATGAGCAGTTCTTC	CASRGLYSYNEQFF
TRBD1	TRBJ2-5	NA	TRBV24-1	TGTGCCACCACGGACAGGGGGGAGACCCAGTACTTC	CATTDRGETQYF
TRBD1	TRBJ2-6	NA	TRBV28	TGTGCCAGCAAGCAGGGACAGGGATACCTCTCTGGGGCCAACGTCCTGACTTTC	CASKQGQGYLSGANVLTF
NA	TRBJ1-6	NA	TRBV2	TGTGCCAGCAGTGCCTCGGGAGAACGAAATTCACCCCTCCACTTT	CASSASGERNSPLHF
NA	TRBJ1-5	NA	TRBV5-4	TGTGCCAGCAGCTTGGACGGTCAGCCCCAGCATTTT	CASSLDGQPQHF
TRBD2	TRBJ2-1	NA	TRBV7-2	TGTGCCAGCAGCTTAACCGCGGGGGGGCGCAATGAGCAGTTCTTC	CASSLTAGGRNEQFF
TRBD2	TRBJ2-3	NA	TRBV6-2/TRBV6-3	TGTGCCAGCAACCCGAGCGGGACTAGCACAGATACGCAGTATTTT	CASNPSGTSTDTQYF
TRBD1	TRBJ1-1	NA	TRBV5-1	TGCGCCAGCAGGGACTTAGGACAGGGCGGAATGAACACTGAAGCTTTCTTT	CASRDLGQGGMNTEAFF
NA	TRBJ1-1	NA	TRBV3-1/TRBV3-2	TGTGCCAGCAGCCAGGAAAGGAGTACTGAAGCTTTCTTT	CASSQERSTEAFF
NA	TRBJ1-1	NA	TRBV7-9	TGTGCCAGCAGCTTACGACTGATGAACACTGAAGCTTTCTTT	CASSLRLMNTEAFF
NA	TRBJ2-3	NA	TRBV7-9	TGTGCCAGCAGCGAGAGAACAGGGTTGCGCACAGATACGCAGTATTTT	CASSERTGLRTDTQYF
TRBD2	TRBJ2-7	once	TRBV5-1	TGCGCCAGCAGCTTGGCTAGCGGGCAGCACTACGAGCAGTACTTC	CASSLASGQHYEQYF
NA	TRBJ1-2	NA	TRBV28	TGTGCCAGCAGTCTGACAGCCTCTATGCTCTCTGGTGGCTACACCTTC	CASSLTASMLSGGYTF
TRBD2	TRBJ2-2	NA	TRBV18	TGTGCCAGCTCACGGACTAGCGGGAGAGCGGGAGACACCGGGGAGCTGTTTTTT	CASSRTSGRAGDTGELFF
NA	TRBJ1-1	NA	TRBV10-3	TGTGCCATCAGGGAGACATATGATACTGAAGCTTTCTTT	CAIRETYDTEAFF
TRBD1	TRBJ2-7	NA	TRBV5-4	TGTGCCAGCAGTCGCTCAGGGGGCGGCCTGTCCTACGAGCAGTACTTC	CASSRSGGGLSYEQYF
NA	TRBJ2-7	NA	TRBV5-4	TGTGCCAGCAGCTTGGGGGGCATGGATAAGCAGTACTTC	CASSLGGMDKQYF
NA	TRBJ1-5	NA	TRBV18	TGTGCCAGCTCAAGTACGGGTAATCAGCCCCAGCATTTT	CASSSTGNQPQHF
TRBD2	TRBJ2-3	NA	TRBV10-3	TGTGCCATCAGTGATCTAGCGGGAGCGGATACGCAGTATTTT	CAISDLAGADTQYF
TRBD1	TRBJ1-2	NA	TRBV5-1	TGCGCCAGCAGCTTAATTCCGGGACAGGGTGAAGTTATGCAGGGCTACACCTTC	CASSLIPGQGEVMQGYTF
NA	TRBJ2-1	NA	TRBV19	TGTGCCAGTAGTACAACACCGGGAGTGGCCTACAATGAGCAGTTCTTC	CASSTTPGVAYNEQFF
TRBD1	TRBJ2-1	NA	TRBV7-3	TGTGCCAGCAGCCCTAGAGGACAGGGGTCGAATGAGCAGTTCTTC	CASSPRGQGSNEQFF
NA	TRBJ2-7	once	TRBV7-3	TGTGCCAGCAGCTGCACCGGGACACCGACCTACGAGCAGTACTTC	CASSCTGTPTYEQYF
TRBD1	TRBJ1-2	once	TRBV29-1	TGCAGCGTTCCGGACAGGTCGATTCGCAACTATGGCTACACCTTC	CSVPDRSIRNYGYTF
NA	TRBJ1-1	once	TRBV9	TGTGCCAGCAGCGTAGATCCGGTTTCTGAAGCTTTCTTT	CASSVDPVSEAFF
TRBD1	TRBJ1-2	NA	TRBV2	TGTGCCAGCAGTGAATCGGGACAGGGCCCCTATGGCTACACCTTC	CASSESGQGPYGYTF
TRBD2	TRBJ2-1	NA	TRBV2	TGTGCCAGCAGTGAAAGACTAGCGGGATACAATGAGCAGTTCTTC	CASSERLAGYNEQFF
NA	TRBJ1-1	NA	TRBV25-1	TGTGCCAGCAGCCGGCAGGGGAACACTGAAGCTTTCTTT	CASSRQGNTEAFF
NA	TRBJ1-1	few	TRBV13	TGTGCCAGCAGCCAAAACACTGAAGCTTTCTTT	CASSQNTEAFF